A single sample is the source of the 29 T cell receptor beta chains below, sequenced in a study of T cells in Graves' hyperthyroidism and ophthalmopathy. Template material for amplifying TCR beta CDR3 regions consisted of RNA transcripts. The TCR CDR3 first-round RT-PCR relied on the HTBI primer set. A single record per CDR3 protein comes from TCRdb applying MiXCR to the multiplex PCR reads. The sample lists about 560,000 distinct CDR3 sequences; just over 45% were seen once. Sample: peripheral blood or thyroid tissue (not recorded which). These receptors were taken from a woman between 18 and 30 years old with Graves' hyperthyroidism.

As regards this clonotype: One junction end does not reproduce the germline sequence, and a read error may be involved. The chain joins TRBV15 to TRBJ2-6; D unclear. The germline gives CDR1 LNHNV, CDR2 YYDKDF (reference sequence). The CDR3 has 12 residues. In DNA form, the CDR3 reads TGTGCCACCAGCAGCTTCGACGGAAGCCAAGCTTTC. Translating it yields CATSSFDGSQAF.

This chain joins TRBV19 and TRBJ2-5; 9 bases are a match to TRBD1. The V gene end was trimmed by 9 bases and the J gene end by 5 bases; junction bases not matched to a gene: 7. CDR3 size: 13 residues. Germline-derived CDR1 and CDR2 are LNHDA and SQIVND (reference sequence). CDR3 loop: CASSTGGGETQYF. The CDR3 coding sequence is TGTGCCAGCTCGACAGGGGGTGGGGAGACCCAGTACTTC.

This clonotype has a count of ten or more. V usage is TRBV2 and J usage is TRBJ2-6; D is uncertain. Germline lookup yields CDR1 SNHLY and CDR2 FYNNEI. Trimming shortened V by 6 bases and J by 0 bases, and 6 bases separated the two germline ends. This CDR3 spans 14 amino acids. CDR3 DNA sequence: TGTGCCAGCAGCTCTCTCTCTGGGGCCAACGTCCTGACTTTC. Its protein product is CASSSLSGANVLTF.

The chain carries TRBV24-1 and TRBJ2-3; D not resolved. Germline CDR1 is KGHDR and CDR2 is SFDVKD. V was pared by 1 base and J by 6 bases, with 4 bases between. The CDR3 is 12 residues long. In DNA, the CDR3 is TGTGCCACCAGTGATTTTTTTGATACGCAGTATTTT. It specifies CATSDFFDTQYF.

Many counts were recorded for this clonotype. CDR3 in amino acids: CATSRSYMNTEAFF. The CDR3 coding sequence is TGTGCCACCAGCAGGAGTTACATGAACACTGAAGCTTTCTTT. The chain joins TRBV15 to TRBJ1-1; D is ambiguous. This CDR3 spans 14 amino acids. Germline V gene data show CDR1 as LNHNV and CDR2 as YYDKDF (reference sequence). The V gene lost 3 bases and the J gene lost 0 bases, with 8 bases spanning the gap.

The CDR3 here is CSSDRGQGETQYF. Here the CDR3 DNA reads TGCAGTTCCGACAGGGGGCAAGGAGAGACCCAGTACTTC. The J gene is TRBJ2-5, the V gene TRBV20-1; 10 positions agree with TRBD1. The germline V gene has CDR1 DFQATT and CDR2 SNEGSKA (reference sequence). CDR3 size: 13 residues. V shed 8 bases and J 4 bases; nucleotides not matched to a gene: 7.

This clonotype has ten or more counts. The chain joins TRBV29-1 to TRBJ2-2, with 9 bases aligning to TRBD1. The V and J ends lost 3 bases and 6 bases, in that order; junction bases with no gene match: 5. From germline, CDR1 is SQVTM and CDR2 ANQGSEA. There are 14 residues in the CDR3. The CDR3 DNA reads as TGCAGCGTTGATCGACAGGGGGTACCCGGGGAGCTGTTTTTT. It translates to CSVDRQGVPGELFF.

This clonotype was counted only a few times. V is TRBV19 and J is TRBJ1-2; the match to TRBD1 covers 7 bases. The CDR3 sequence is 14 residues long. The junction had 6 bases not matched to a gene; V was cut back by 4 bases and J by 4 bases. Germline values: CDR1 LNHDA, CDR2 SQIVND (reference sequence). CDR3 bases: TGTGCCAGTAGTACAGCTACAGGGGTCTATGGCTACACCTTC. Translation: CASSTATGVYGYTF.

This rearrangement joins TRBV20-1 to TRBJ2-3; D is ambiguous. CDR1 DFQATT and CDR2 SNEGSKA come from the germline V gene (reference sequence). The V end lost 0 bases, the J end lost 0 bases, and 7 bases lay between the germline ends. The CDR3 consists of 14 residues. The CDR3 spells CSARDNPSTDTQYF. Written as DNA, the CDR3 is TGCAGTGCTAGAGATAATCCTAGCACAGATACGCAGTATTTT.

The sample holds a few counts of this clonotype. The chain combines TRBV2 with TRBJ2-7; no clear D gene. This CDR3 spans 15 amino acids. Trimming took 7 bases from V and 0 from J, leaving 16 bases between them. Germline CDR1 reads SNHLY; CDR2 reads FYNNEI. The chain's CDR3 is CASTARGPSSYEQYF. For the CDR3, the DNA is TGTGCCAGCACCGCCAGAGGTCCGAGCTCCTACGAGCAGTACTTC.

V and J are TRBV7-2 and TRBJ1-5, with TRBD1 matching 8 bases. CDR1 and CDR2 (germline): SGHTA, FQGNSA. Losses at the gene ends were 6 bases for V and 6 bases for J; bases not matched to a gene: 7. The length of the CDR3 is 14 residues. DNA for the CDR3: TGTGCCAGCAGTTTCGACAGGGGCGCTCAGCCCCAGCATTTT. This translates into CASSFDRGAQPQHF.

The chain links TRBV10-2 to TRBJ2-5; D uncertain. The ends were cut back, 0 bases at V and 5 bases at J, with 10 bases in the middle. The CDR3 is made up of 14 amino acids. Germline V gives CDR1 WSHSY, CDR2 SAAADI. For the CDR3, the DNA is TGCGCCAGCAGTGAGTCAACCGGTAGCGAGACCCAGTACTTC. This translates into CASSESTGSETQYF.

This chain uses TRBV20-1 with TRBJ2-5; 8 bases fit TRBD2. Germline values: CDR1 DFQATT, CDR2 SNEGSKA (reference sequence). Trimming at V came to 3 bases and at J to 5 bases, leaving 5 bases not matched to a gene. This CDR3 has 13 residues. Here the CDR3 DNA reads TGCAGTGCTAGTAGGACTAGCCGGGAGACCCAGTACTTC. Protein product: CSASRTSRETQYF.

This clonotype came up many times. The genes are TRBV2 and TRBJ1-1; D is undetermined. V lost 6 bases, J lost 8 bases, and 7 bases lay in between. CDR1 SNHLY and CDR2 FYNNEI come from the germline V gene. This CDR3 has 10 residues. The chain's CDR3 is CASRGQEAFF. The CDR3 DNA follows: TGTGCCAGCAGAGGGCAGGAAGCTTTCTTT.

Comments on this clonotype: At one end, the junction sequence differs from germline, possibly due to a read error. The rearrangement links TRBV7-3 to TRBJ1-1; D is unresolved. The germline CDR1 and CDR2 sequences are SGHTA and FQGTGA. The CDR3 runs to 14 residues. The DNA of the CDR3 is TGCGCCAGCAGCCAAGAGGGCCGGAACACTGAAGCTTTCTTT. Protein sequence: CASSQEGRNTEAFF.

J is TRBJ2-7 and V is TRBV7-3; 8 positions match TRBD2. This CDR3 comprises 15 residues. V shed 5 bases, J shed 1 base, and the junction held 7 bases outside the gene matches. CDR1 is SGHTA and CDR2 is FQGTGA in the germline V gene. Here the CDR3 reads CASSRTGGTSYEQYF. Here the CDR3 DNA reads TGTGCCAGCAGCCGTACGGGGGGGACTTCCTACGAGCAGTACTTC.

The chain joins TRBV7-2 to TRBJ2-7; D possibly corresponds to TRBD2 (6 bases). CDR1 is SGHTA and CDR2 is FQGNSA in the germline V gene. Trimming removed 2 bases from V and 7 bases from J, with 12 bases in between. The CDR3 totals 13 residues. The CDR3 loop reads CASSLPTGREQYF. DNA of the CDR3: TGTGCCAGCAGCTTACCCACGGGGAGGGAGCAGTACTTC.

This sequence joins TRBV20-1 and TRBJ1-5; no firm D call. In germline, CDR1 is DFQATT, CDR2 SNEGSKA (reference sequence). With 0 bases removed from V and 7 bases from J, the gap between germline ends came to 10 bases. The CDR3 is 13 amino acids. The CDR3 here is CSAREGGVQPQHF. As DNA, the CDR3 is TGCAGTGCTAGAGAGGGTGGGGTCCAGCCCCAGCATTTT.

The chain is built from TRBV29-1 and TRBJ2-7; a possible D gene is TRBD1 (6 bases). Germline CDR1 reads SQVTM; CDR2 reads ANQGSEA. V was clipped by 3 bases and J by 2 bases, with 20 bases between them. The CDR3 spans 16 residues. The CDR3 loop reads CSVEGGAKQGPYEQYF. CDR3 bases: TGCAGCGTTGAGGGCGGTGCTAAACAGGGTCCCTACGAGCAGTACTTC.

The chain employs TRBV10-3 and TRBJ2-2; D call uncertain. The V end was cut by 5 bases, the J end by 1 base, with 11 bases between. CDR1 is ENHRY and CDR2 is SYGVKD in the germline V gene. The CDR3 runs 15 residues. The CDR3 is CAISIGFGNTGELFF. The CDR3 DNA reads as TGTGCCATCAGTATTGGATTCGGGAACACCGGGGAGCTGTTTTTT.

The CDR3 sequence: CASSFAQDLANYGYTF. CDR3 DNA: TGTGCCAGCAGCTTCGCCCAGGACCTAGCTAACTATGGCTACACCTTC. The chain combines TRBV7-9 with TRBJ1-2; D unclear. Germline V gives CDR1 SEHNR, CDR2 FQNEAQ (reference sequence). The length of the CDR3 is 16 residues. V was trimmed by 3 bases and J by 0 bases, leaving 14 bases between them.

The chain's CDR3 is CASSGGVQNTEAFF. The CDR3 region has the DNA TGTGCCAGTAGTGGGGGGGTTCAGAACACTGAAGCTTTCTTT. The chain is built from TRBV19 and TRBJ1-1; maybe TRBD1 (5 bases). This CDR3 is built from 14 residues. Germline-derived CDR1 and CDR2 are LNHDA and SQIVND (reference sequence). V dropped 5 bases and J dropped 1 base, with 11 bases sitting between them.

This clonotype was observed many times. This sequence may be a read error, since a much larger clone differs from it by one base. The chain is built from TRBV7-8 and TRBJ1-2; TRBD1 is a possible D gene (5 bases). The CDR3 runs to 14 residues. V shed 3 bases and J shed 4 bases, with 12 bases lying between them. Germline V gene lookup returns CDR1 SGHVS and CDR2 FQNEAQ. The DNA for the CDR3 is TGTGCCAGCAGCTTCCGAGGGGCGGGCTATGGCTACACCTTC. As protein: CASSFRGAGYGYTF. Full variable domain (missing parts from reference TRBV7-8 and TRBJ1-2): GAGVSQSPRYKVAKRGQDVALRCDPISGHVSLFWYQQALGQGPEFLTYFQNEAQLDKSGLPSDRFFAERPEGSVSTLKIQRTQQEDSAVYLCASSFRGAGYGYTFGSGTRLTVV.

The J gene is TRBJ2-7, the V gene TRBV7-9, with D unresolved. Germline CDR1 SEHNR, CDR2 FQNEAQ (reference sequence). With 3 bases removed from V and 2 bases from J, the gap between germline ends came to 14 bases. The CDR3 length is 15 residues. The CDR3 DNA sequence: TGTGCCAGCAGCTTGGGGTCGGCTACCGCCTACGAGCAGTACTTC. Its translation: CASSLGSATAYEQYF.

This clonotype was recorded at least ten times. The chain links TRBV24-1 to TRBJ2-5, with unresolved D. The CDR3 extends over 15 amino acids. Germline V gene sequence: CDR1 KGHDR, CDR2 SFDVKD. V dropped 3 bases and J dropped 4 bases, with 14 bases sitting between them. CDR3 sequence reads: CATSDPLGKAETQYF. The CDR3 DNA sequence: TGTGCCACCAGTGATCCCCTCGGCAAAGCAGAGACCCAGTACTTC.

This chain joins TRBV20-1 and TRBJ2-7, with TRBD2 identical over 9 bases. The length of the CDR3 is 13 residues. Germline CDR1 is DFQATT and CDR2 is SNEGSKA (reference sequence). J was trimmed by 1 base and V by 6 bases; bases with no gene match: 4. The CDR3 is CSAEAGGSYEQYF. The CDR3 nucleotides read TGCAGTGCCGAAGCGGGGGGTTCCTACGAGCAGTACTTC.

The chain joins TRBV7-2 to TRBJ2-2; 10 nucleotides align to TRBD2. This CDR3 spans 15 amino acids. Germline V gene lookup returns CDR1 SGHTA and CDR2 FQGNSA. The junction had 8 bases not matched to a gene; V was cut back by 5 bases and J by 8 bases. CDR3 bases: TGTGCCAGCAGCCAAGGGGCTAGCGGGAGAGGGGAGCTGTTTTTT. Protein: CASSQGASGRGELFF.

V gene TRBV20-1 combines with J gene TRBJ1-5; no clear D. This CDR3 is 14 amino acids long. Germline values: CDR1 DFQATT, CDR2 SNEGSKA (reference sequence). Trimming took off 6 bases at V and 4 bases at J, with 16 bases between the two ends. The CDR3: CSAPDRLTNQPQHF. The CDR3 DNA reads as TGCAGTGCGCCGGACCGACTCACTAATCAGCCCCAGCATTTT.

The rearrangement joins TRBV29-1 to TRBJ1-2; no definite D call. The ends were cut back, 8 bases at V and 3 bases at J, with 10 bases in the middle. Germline V gene sequence: CDR1 SQVTM, CDR2 ANQGSEA. The length of the CDR3 is 11 residues. This CDR3 is CSSQVDYGYTF. CDR3 nucleotides: TGCAGCTCGCAGGTGGACTATGGCTACACCTTC.